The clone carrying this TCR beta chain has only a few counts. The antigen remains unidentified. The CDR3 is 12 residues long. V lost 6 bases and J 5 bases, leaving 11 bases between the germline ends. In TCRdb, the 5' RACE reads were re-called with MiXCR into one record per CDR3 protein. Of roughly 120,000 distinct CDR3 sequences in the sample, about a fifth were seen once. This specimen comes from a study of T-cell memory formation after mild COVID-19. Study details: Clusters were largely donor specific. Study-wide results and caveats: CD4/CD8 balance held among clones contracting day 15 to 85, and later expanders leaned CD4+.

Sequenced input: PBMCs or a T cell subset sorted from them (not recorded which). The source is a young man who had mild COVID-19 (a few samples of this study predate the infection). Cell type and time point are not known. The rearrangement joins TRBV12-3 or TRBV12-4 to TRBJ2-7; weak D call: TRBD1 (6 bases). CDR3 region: CASSLGQNEQYF. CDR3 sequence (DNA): TGTGCCAGCAGCCTTGGACAGAACGAGCAGTACTTC.